This note documents a single T cell receptor (beta chain) sequence. The sample originates from a study of blood T cell repertoires in COVID-19. V shed 8 bases and J shed 0 bases, with 10 bases lying between them. The CDR3 covers 13 residues. Original processing notes: Estimation of nucleated cell counts relied on the amplification of reference gene primers. Produced via immunoSEQ multiplex PCR; TCRdb's table is partial and in-frame only. V and J calls and clone size follow that table, whereas D and trimming were derived from the DNA. The sample consists of roughly 340,000 clones, around 91% of them appearing once.

The TCR was taken from a woman aged 18-30 years who had recovered from COVID-19. The chain is built from TRBV12-3 or TRBV12-4 and TRBJ2-5; D possibly corresponds to TRBD2 (5 bases). Sequencing input: peripheral blood. CDR3 bases: TGTGCCAGCGGAGCGGCGTACCAAGAGACCCAGTACTTC. Its translation is CASGAAYQETQYF.